These 11 T cell receptor beta chains originate from one sample sequenced in a study of neurological immune-mediated disorders. Time point described: longitudinal time-point 2. TCRdb re-called the 5' RACE reads with MiXCR, one entry per CDR3 protein. The table shows some 80,000 distinct CDR3 sequences, with 5% to 6% occurring only once. The sequencing sample was made of PBMCs. The receptors come from a woman aged 60-75 years with multiple sclerosis.

There are many counts of this clonotype. V is TRBV15 and J is TRBJ2-2; D might be TRBD2 (5 bases). Germline CDR1 LNHNV, CDR2 YYDKDF (reference sequence). V shed 5 bases and J shed 5 bases, with 12 bases lying between them. The CDR3 covers 14 residues. This CDR3 reads CATSRVRETGELFF. The DNA for the CDR3 is TGTGCCACCAGCCGGGTTCGGGAAACCGGGGAGCTGTTTTTT.

Only a few counts were recorded for this clonotype. A much larger clone differs by one base, so this may be a read error. V is TRBV5-4 and J is TRBJ1-2; D remains unclear. The V gene's germline CDR1 is SGHNT and CDR2 YYREEE (reference sequence). Trimming shortened V by 1 base and J by 2 bases, and 6 bases separated the two germline ends. CDR3 size: 13 residues. CDR3 bases: TGTGCCAGCAGCTTGCATGCGAACTATGGCTACACCTTC. Translation gives CASSLHANYGYTF.

This clonotype was seen repeatedly, ten times or more. V usage is TRBV5-5 and J usage is TRBJ2-5; 8 bases agree with TRBD1. From germline, CDR1 is SGHKS and CDR2 YYEKEE (reference sequence). This CDR3 comprises 15 residues. Unmatched junction bases numbered 3, after V lost 0 bases and J lost 2 bases. DNA for the CDR3: TGTGCCAGCAGCTTGGGACAGGGGTTTCAAGAGACCCAGTACTTC. Protein sequence: CASSLGQGFQETQYF.

This clonotype was seen a handful of times. At one end the junction does not follow the germline gene, possibly because of a read error. The gene calls are TRBV7-7 and TRBJ2-3, with 8 nucleotides matching TRBD2. Germline assignment: CDR1 SSHAT and CDR2 FNYEAQ (reference sequence). The CDR3 extends over 17 amino acids. The CDR3 nucleotides read TGTGCTAGCAGTCTGGGGGTAGCGGGGTCTTTCACAGATACGCAGTATTTT. It specifies CASSLGVAGSFTDTQYF.

In its sample, this clonotype was seen many times. The chain joins TRBV12-3 or TRBV12-4 to TRBJ1-1; D unresolved. Trimming pared 1 base from V and 3 bases from J, leaving 6 bases between. This CDR3 contains 13 residues. The CDR3 nucleotides read TGTGCCAGCAGTTTAGGGGAATACACTGAAGCTTTCTTT. Protein sequence: CASSLGEYTEAFF.

Ten or more counts support this clonotype. The genes are TRBV6-6 and TRBJ1-1; D is unclear. CDR1 and CDR2 (germline): MNHNY, SVGAGI (reference sequence). The V gene lost 6 bases and the J gene lost 6 bases, with 8 bases spanning the gap. This CDR3 has 11 amino acids. The DNA of the CDR3 is TGTGCCAGCAGGGACCCAGCTGAAGCTTTCTTT. It is translated as CASRDPAEAFF.

This clonotype was counted at least ten times. The chain is built from TRBV5-1 and TRBJ2-3; 12 bases are a match to TRBD2. Unmatched junction bases numbered 13, after V lost 4 bases and J lost 7 bases. Germline V gene lookup returns CDR1 SGHRS and CDR2 YFSETQ. The CDR3 contains 17 residues. The CDR3 DNA follows: TGCGCCAGCAGCCTGAGGACTAGCGGGGCCCGGCGGAATACGCAGTATTTT. This sequence encodes CASSLRTSGARRNTQYF.

In its sample, this clonotype was seen a few times. A read error is possible here, since a much larger clone lies one base away. V gene TRBV20-1 combines with J gene TRBJ2-7, with a weak D call TRBD2 (6 bases). The CDR3 runs to 13 residues. Trimming stripped 7 bases from V and 5 bases from J, with 18 bases between. Germline-derived CDR1 and CDR2 are DFQATT and SNEGSKA (reference sequence). DNA for the CDR3: TGCAGTGGGGGACTCCCCGGGACCAACGAGCAGTACTTC. Protein sequence: CSGGLPGTNEQYF.

A few counts support this clonotype. The gene calls are TRBV12-3 or TRBV12-4 and TRBJ1-5; D perhaps matches TRBD1 (5 bases). Trimming removed 6 bases at V and 2 bases at J, with 11 bases between. The CDR3 loop spans 14 amino acids. The CDR3 protein is CASRTGARNQPQHF. The CDR3 DNA follows: TGTGCCAGCAGAACCGGGGCGCGCAATCAGCCCCAGCATTTT.

This clonotype was seen repeatedly, ten times or more. V and J are TRBV7-2 and TRBJ2-1; D is uncertain. The CDR3 length is 14 residues. The germline V gene has CDR1 SGHTA and CDR2 FQGNSA. V was pared by 4 bases and J by 9 bases, with 16 bases between. The CDR3 coding sequence is TGTGCCAGCAGCTCCACCCATGCTGGCGGTGAGCAGTTCTTC. Residues: CASSSTHAGGEQFF. The variable domain in full, completed from reference TRBV7-2 and TRBJ2-1, reads GAGVSQSPSNKVTEKGKDVELRCDPISGHTALYWYRQSLGQGLEFLIYFQGNSAPDKSGLPSDRFSAERTGGSVSTLTIQRTQQEDSAVYLCASSSTHAGGEQFFGPGTRLTVL.

This clonotype has ten or more counts. The chain couples TRBV7-9 to TRBJ1-3, with D perhaps TRBD1 (6 bases). CDR3 length: 15 residues. V dropped 6 bases and J dropped 0 bases, with 12 bases sitting between them. Looked up from germline, CDR1 is SEHNR and CDR2 is FQNEAQ (reference sequence). CDR3 sequence reads: CASRPGTPSGNTIYF. DNA for the CDR3: TGTGCCAGCAGACCTGGGACACCCTCTGGAAACACCATATATTTT.